This is a list of T cell receptor beta chains from one sample in a study of T cells after yellow fever vaccination. TCRdb reprocessed the 5' RACE reads with MiXCR, giving one entry per CDR3 protein. The sample comprises 100,000 to 150,000 distinct CDR3 sequences, around 7.4% of which are singletons, and nearly 2.5% rests with the top ten. The input for sequencing was CD4+ T cells sorted from PBMCs, taken 10 to 11 days after the first yellow fever vaccination. These receptors originate from a man between 18 and 35 years old who received the YFV17D yellow fever vaccine. Each CDR3 is given with its conserved first and last residue. The D gene is left open where the match is weak. Clone size appears in some rows only: once, few, many, or a class for an expanded clone.

>.|TRBJ1-5|TRBV18|many
CASSPLDNQPQHF
TGTGCCAGCTCACCACTGGACAATCAGCCCCAGCATTTT
>TRBD2|TRBJ2-5|TRBV24-1|many
CATAPGAGGETQYF
TGTGCCACTGCACCGGGGGCGGGGGGAGAGACCCAGTACTTC
>.|TRBJ2-7|TRBV3-1|.
CASSQPANVAVEEQYF
TGTGCCAGCAGCCAGCCCGCGAATGTCGCTGTCGAAGAGCAGTACTTC
>TRBD2|TRBJ2-3|TRBV9|many
CASSVSAGGVSYRSTDTQYF
TGTGCCAGCAGCGTTTCCGCGGGGGGCGTAAGTTATAGAAGCACAGATACGCAGTATTTT
>.|TRBJ1-2|TRBV21-1|many
CASSAPESWGWNYGYTF
TGTGCCAGCAGCGCCCCGGAGAGCTGGGGGTGGAACTATGGCTACACCTTC
>TRBD1|TRBJ2-5|TRBV18|.
CASSPTGGGEETQYF
TGTGCCAGCTCACCAACAGGGGGTGGAGAAGAGACCCAGTACTTC
>.|TRBJ1-1|TRBV4-3|few
CASSTDLHTSSVEAFF
TGCGCCAGCAGCACTGACCTTCACACCTCTTCCGTCGAGGCTTTCTTT
>TRBD1|TRBJ1-6|TRBV15|few
CATSPGQAQTPLHF
TGTGCCACCAGCCCGGGACAGGCTCAGACACCCCTCCACTTT
>.|TRBJ1-5|TRBV6-2/TRBV6-3|many
CASQDTGNQPQHF
TGTGCCAGCCAAGATACGGGCAATCAGCCCCAGCATTTT
>.|TRBJ2-2|TRBV12-3/TRBV12-4|many
CASSTGETTGELFF
TGTGCCAGCAGTACAGGAGAAACCACCGGGGAGCTGTTTTTT
>.|TRBJ1-1|TRBV9|many
CASSPGGTHTEAFF
TGTGCCAGCAGCCCCGGGGGGACCCACACTGAAGCTTTCTTT
>.|TRBJ1-5|TRBV12-3/TRBV12-4|many
CASSLGVEFWPQHF
TGTGCCAGCAGTTTGGGGGTAGAGTTTTGGCCCCAGCATTTT
>.|TRBJ2-1|TRBV30|many
CAWSRSASSYNEQFF
TGTGCCTGGAGTAGATCCGCCAGCTCCTACAATGAGCAGTTCTTC
>.|TRBJ2-1|TRBV18|few
CASSPPSGEGLNEQFF
TGTGCCAGCTCACCACCGTCAGGGGAGGGACTCAATGAGCAGTTCTTC
>.|TRBJ1-6|TRBV27|.
CASSFRSYNSPLHF
TGTGCCAGCAGTTTCCGCAGCTATAATTCACCCCTCCACTTT
>.|TRBJ2-5|TRBV5-1|.
CASTDPGQRETQYF
TGCGCCAGCACCGACCCCGGACAGAGGGAGACCCAGTACTTC
>TRBD2|TRBJ2-1|TRBV19|few
CASSIGIAGEQFF
TGTGCCAGTAGTATAGGGATAGCGGGGGAGCAGTTCTTC
>.|TRBJ2-3|TRBV6-5|many
CASSYLGGPSTDTQYF
TGTGCCAGCAGTTATCTCGGGGGGCCTAGCACAGATACGCAGTATTTT
>TRBD2|TRBJ2-5|TRBV28|many
CASRRASGYQETQYF
TGTGCCAGCAGGAGGGCTAGCGGGTACCAAGAGACCCAGTACTTC
>.|TRBJ2-3|TRBV5-5|.
CASSLEGRGPTDTQYF
TGTGCCAGCAGCTTGGAGGGCAGGGGACCCACAGATACGCAGTATTTT
>TRBD2|TRBJ2-5|TRBV30|many
CAWSVTLSGGDQETQYF
TGTGCCTGGAGTGTAACCCTTAGCGGGGGGGATCAAGAGACCCAGTACTTC
>.|TRBJ2-4|TRBV5-5|many
CASSLGVAKNIQYF
TGTGCCAGCAGCTTGGGTGTAGCCAAAAACATTCAGTACTTC
>.|TRBJ1-2|TRBV10-3|many
CAISEGGPTNYGYTF
TGTGCCATCAGTGAGGGCGGTCCGACTAACTATGGCTACACCTTC
>.|TRBJ1-4|TRBV12-3/TRBV12-4|many
CASSFPAIEKLFF
TGTGCCAGCAGTTTTCCCGCTATCGAAAAACTGTTTTTT
>.|TRBJ2-2|TRBV7-2|.
CASSLDTNTGELFF
TGTGCCAGCAGCTTAGACACGAACACCGGGGAGCTGTTTTTT
>TRBD1|TRBJ2-5|TRBV7-2|many
CASSPRQGGETQYF
TGTGCCAGCAGCCCCCGACAGGGTGGGGAGACCCAGTACTTC
>.|TRBJ1-1|TRBV9|many
CASSVRGANTEAFF
TGTGCCAGCAGCGTACGCGGGGCGAACACTGAAGCTTTCTTT
>.|TRBJ1-2|TRBV7-2|many
CASSPPGGSPYGYTF
TGTGCCAGCAGCCCACCGGGAGGTTCTCCTTATGGCTACACCTTC
>.|TRBJ2-5|TRBV6-1|many
CASRRFGQLFQETQYF
TGTGCCAGCAGGCGATTCGGACAGCTATTCCAAGAGACCCAGTACTTC
>.|TRBJ2-5|TRBV7-7|.
CASSSGPASQETQYF
TGTGCCAGCAGCTCGGGACCGGCATCCCAAGAGACCCAGTACTTC
>.|TRBJ2-5|TRBV7-2|many
CASSLRLRGETQYF
TGTGCCAGCAGCTTACGACTGAGGGGTGAGACCCAGTACTTC